This T cell receptor beta chain is drawn from a study of blood T cells in healthy people across ages. The CDR3 extends over 14 amino acids. Per germline, CDR1 DFQATT and CDR2 SNEGSKA (reference sequence). The study, taken as a whole, reports: Age showed a roughly linear inverse relationship with TCR beta diversity per million T cells.

A second PCR, run for roughly 7 to 11 cycles, used a sample-barcoded 5' primer plus a J-beta primer mix. Tags on each cDNA molecule came from a template-switch adaptor with 12 random nucleotides. A single record per CDR3 protein comes from TCRdb applying MiXCR to the 5' RACE reads. This repertoire shows 650,000 to 700,000 distinct CDR3 sequences, roughly 30% found once; its top ten account for 15%. Points on this clonotype: The antigen remains undetermined.

Healthy Russian Caucasian donors spanned ages about 6 to 100 years. The chain recombines TRBV20-1 with TRBJ2-5, with D possibly TRBD2 on 6 matching bases. The J call may be incorrect, as the DNA end agrees better with TRBJ2-7. Sequencing was performed on blood. This TCR derives from an elderly woman in good health. As DNA, the CDR3 is TGCAGTGCTAGTCCGGGAGTGGGATGGGGCGAGCAGTACTTC. This gives the protein CSASPGVGWGEQYF.